The 9 T cell receptor beta chains given below trace back to one sample, sequenced in a study of T cells in localized non-small cell lung cancer. Only in-frame clones appear in the TCRdb table, and some are missing; sequencing was by immunoSEQ multiplex PCR. The data show 1,000 to 1,500 clones, under 30% seen once. Material: normal lung tissue next to the tumor, obtained before any cancer treatment. The receptor set was obtained from a female donor at least 60 years old with stage I squamous cell lung carcinoma.

The sample holds a few counts of this clone. The chain couples TRBV11-3 to TRBJ2-5; TRBD2 matches 7 bases. Looked up from germline, CDR1 is SGHNT and CDR2 is YENEEA. J was trimmed by 5 bases and V by 5 bases; bases with no gene match: 8. The CDR3 has 14 amino acids. CDR3 coding DNA: TGTGCCAGCAGCCTGGGAGGGCACCGCGAGACCCAGTACTTC. It is translated as CASSLGGHRETQYF.

This clone has more than one count but fewer than ten. CDR3 sequence reads: CASRSSGTSGRKETQYF. In DNA, the CDR3 is TGTGCCAGCAGATCATCCGGGACTAGCGGGAGGAAGGAGACCCAGTACTTC. This chain joins TRBV6-8 and TRBJ2-5, with 15 bases matching TRBD2. Trimming cost V 6 bases and J 5 bases; bases outside gene matches: 10. The CDR3 runs to 17 residues. The germline CDR1 and CDR2 sequences are MNHGY and SAAAGT.

This clone was seen only a few times. The chain employs TRBV6-8 and TRBJ2-1; D may match TRBD1 or TRBD2 (5 bases each). CDR1 and CDR2 (germline): MNHGY, SAAAGT. The CDR3 contains 15 residues. V lost 5 bases and J lost 7, with 18 bases in between. The CDR3 coding sequence is TGTGCCAGCAGTCAGGGTTTGGAGGCTTCGAATGAGCAGTTCTTC. It translates to CASSQGLEASNEQFF.

This clone appeared a few times. The V and J genes are TRBV11-3 and TRBJ2-3; unclear D gene. Trimming pared 5 bases from V and 4 bases from J, leaving 16 bases between. The CDR3 sequence is 15 residues long. Germline V lookup: CDR1 SGHNT, CDR2 YENEEA. CDR3 DNA sequence: TGTGCCAGCAGCCAACCGACTTCTGGAGCAGATACGCAGTATTTT. It yields the protein CASSQPTSGADTQYF.

In its sample, this clone is medium-sized. V and J are TRBV4-1 and TRBJ1-2, with D perhaps matching TRBD1 (5 bases). V lost 1 base and J 0 bases, leaving 9 bases between the germline ends. This CDR3 has 15 amino acids. Germline lookup yields CDR1 MGHRA and CDR2 YSYEKL. The CDR3 nucleotides read TGCGCCAGCAGCCAAGGGTCAGGGTCTAACTATGGCTACACCTTC. Protein sequence: CASSQGSGSNYGYTF.

The V call is TRBV19, the J call TRBJ2-7; 15 bases are a match to TRBD2. This CDR3 has 15 amino acids. The germline gives CDR1 LNHDA, CDR2 SQIVND (reference sequence). V lost 5 bases, J lost 4 bases, and 3 bases stayed unmatched. The CDR3, as DNA: TGTGCCAGTAGTGCGGGACTAGCGGGAGGTTACGAGCAGTACTTC. Protein: CASSAGLAGGYEQYF.

This clone was observed a handful of times. The rearrangement links TRBV18 to TRBJ1-4; no reliable D call. The CDR3 totals 15 residues. CDR1 and CDR2 from the germline V gene are KGHSH and LQKENI. V lost 2 bases, J lost 3 bases, and 10 bases lay in between. The CDR3 is CASSPAAAANEKLFF. CDR3 bases: TGTGCCAGCTCACCAGCGGCCGCGGCTAATGAAAAACTGTTTTTT.

V and J are TRBV19 and TRBJ2-1; maybe TRBD2 (6 bases). CDR1 is LNHDA, CDR2 SQIVND, per germline (reference sequence). The CDR3 has 17 residues. V lost 5 bases to trimming and J lost 0 bases, with 17 bases between them. The CDR3 DNA sequence: TGTGCCAGTAGTGTCCTTAGCGGCACGCCCTCCTACAATGAGCAGTTCTTC. It yields the protein CASSVLSGTPSYNEQFF.

By share, this clone counts as medium-sized. This chain joins TRBV6-8 and TRBJ1-5; 7 bases align to TRBD1. V dropped 5 bases and J dropped 9; count of bases not matched to a gene: 7. The CDR3 is 13 amino acids. The germline V gene has CDR1 MNHGY and CDR2 SAAAGT. CDR3 amino acids: CASSQQGTGPQHF. CDR3 nucleotide sequence: TGTGCCAGCAGTCAACAGGGGACTGGGCCCCAGCATTTT.